This T cell receptor (beta chain) was obtained from a study of blood T cell repertoires in COVID-19. At the level of the study: Sites across the United States, Italy and Spain contributed samples from acute and convalescent COVID-19. The cDNA or gDNA used as material had been derived from T cells, B-cell-depleted T cells, or PBMCs.

CDR3 length equals 12 residues. V dropped 7 bases and J dropped 6; count of bases not matched to a gene: 4. Germline V gene data show CDR1 as SQVTM and CDR2 as ANQGSEA. There are a few counts of this clone. Source study methods: Reference gene primers were amplified, and this amplification served to estimate nucleated cell counts. Clones were read by immunoSEQ multiplex PCR, and TCRdb kept only the in-frame ones, dropping some. That table gives V, J and clone size, and the DNA gave D and trimming. The sample includes around 140,000 clones, 80% to 90% of them seen just once. This TCR came from a human donor with acute or convalescent COVID-19. The donor label of this sample is uncertain. The sample taken for sequencing was peripheral blood. The chain couples TRBV29-1 to TRBJ1-2, with 11 bases that match TRBD1. CDR3 in amino acids: CSAGQGADGYTF. The DNA for the CDR3 is TGCAGCGCCGGACAGGGGGCGGATGGCTACACCTTC.